The clone carrying this T cell receptor (beta chain) was detected only once. Its cognate antigen is unknown. Libraries were prepared by immunoSEQ multiplex PCR; TCRdb keeps only in-frame clonotypes and omits some of them. The sample includes some 90,000 clones, over 75% seen only once; the top ten take more than 10%. The data originate from a study of T cell responses to AZD1222 COVID-19 vaccine. Notes on the study in general: Donors were chiefly white British, with a greater number of females, and clonal diversity was perhaps underestimated. Seropositive status at baseline applied to only a handful of AZD1222 recipients. Spike was spanned by vaccine-associated CD4 TCRs, with dominance at 160-218 and 743-854.

The CDR3 length is 18 residues. The sequences come from peripheral blood, collected on day 0 of AZD1222 vaccination. The clonotype comes from an adult in good health. The chain carries TRBV21-1 and TRBJ1-1. TRBV21-1 is a pseudogene. CDR3: CASSKSGGTTPEGTEAFF. The CDR3 bases are TGTGCCAGCAGCAAATCCGGGGGGACAACCCCGGAGGGCACTGAAGCTTTCTTT.